This T cell receptor beta chain derives from a study of shared clonotypes between healthy human individuals. Profiled with immunoSEQ multiplex PCR; TCRdb holds only in-frame clones, not every one. The sample lists more than 550,000 clones, 90% to 95% occurring once. The CDR3 consists of 16 residues. CDR1 and CDR2 from the germline V gene are SEHNR and FQNEAQ (reference sequence). V shed 3 bases, J shed 3 bases, and the junction held 9 bases outside the gene matches. CD8 cells regarded as naive lacked CD45RO, were positively chosen for CCR7, and omitted terminally differentiated effector memory CD45RA+ cells.

The receptor was isolated from a man in his thirties or forties in good health. The chain couples TRBV7-9 to TRBJ2-7, with 9 bases that match TRBD2. The sequenced sample consisted of naive CD8+ T cells sorted from blood. CDR3 residues: CASSFRGAGGDYEQYF. The CDR3 nucleotides read TGTGCCAGCAGCTTCCGGGGAGCGGGAGGTGACTACGAGCAGTACTTC.